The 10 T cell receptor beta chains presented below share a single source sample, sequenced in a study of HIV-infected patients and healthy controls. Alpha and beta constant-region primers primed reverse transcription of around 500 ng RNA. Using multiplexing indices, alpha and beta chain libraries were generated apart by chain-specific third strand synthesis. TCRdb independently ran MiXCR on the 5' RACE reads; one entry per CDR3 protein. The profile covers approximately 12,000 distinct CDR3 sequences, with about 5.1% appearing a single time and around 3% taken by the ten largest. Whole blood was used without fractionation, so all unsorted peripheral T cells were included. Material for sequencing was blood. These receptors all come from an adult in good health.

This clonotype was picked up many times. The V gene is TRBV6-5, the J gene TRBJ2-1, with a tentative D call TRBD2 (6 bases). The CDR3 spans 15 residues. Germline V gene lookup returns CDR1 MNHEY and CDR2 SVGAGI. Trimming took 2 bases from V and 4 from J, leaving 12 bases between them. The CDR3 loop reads CASSYRGFKYNEQFF. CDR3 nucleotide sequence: TGTGCCAGCAGTTACCGGGGGTTTAAATACAATGAGCAGTTCTTC.

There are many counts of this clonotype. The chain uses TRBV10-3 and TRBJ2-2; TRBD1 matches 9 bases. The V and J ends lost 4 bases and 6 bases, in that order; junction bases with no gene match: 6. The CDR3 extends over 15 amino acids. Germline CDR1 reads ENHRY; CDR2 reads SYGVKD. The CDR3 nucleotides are TGTGCCATCAGTGCACCGGACAGGGGCGCCGGGGAGCTGTTTTTT. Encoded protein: CAISAPDRGAGELFF.

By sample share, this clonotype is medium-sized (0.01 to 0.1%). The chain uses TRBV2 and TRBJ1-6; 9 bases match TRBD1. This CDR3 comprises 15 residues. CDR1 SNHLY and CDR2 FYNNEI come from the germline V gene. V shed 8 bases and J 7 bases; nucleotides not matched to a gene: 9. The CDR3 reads CASSGTGLGNSPLHF. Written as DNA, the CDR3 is TGTGCCAGCTCCGGGACAGGGCTTGGGAATTCACCCCTCCACTTT.

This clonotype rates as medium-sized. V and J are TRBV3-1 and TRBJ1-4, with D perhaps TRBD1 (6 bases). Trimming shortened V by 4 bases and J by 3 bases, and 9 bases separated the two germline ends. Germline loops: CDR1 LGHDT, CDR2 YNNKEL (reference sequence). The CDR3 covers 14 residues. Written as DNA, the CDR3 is TGTGCCAGCAGCCCCAGGGGTGCTAATGAAAAACTGTTTTTT. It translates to CASSPRGANEKLFF.

CDR3 region: CASSSPGTRAEDTQYF. In DNA, the CDR3 is TGTGCCAGCAGCTCACCCGGGACAAGGGCAGAAGATACGCAGTATTTT. The chain is built from TRBV7-6 and TRBJ2-3; D is possibly TRBD1 (6 bases). Trimming left V 4 bases short and J 5 bases short, with 19 bases between. Per germline, CDR1 SGHVS and CDR2 FNYEAQ. The CDR3 is 16 residues long.

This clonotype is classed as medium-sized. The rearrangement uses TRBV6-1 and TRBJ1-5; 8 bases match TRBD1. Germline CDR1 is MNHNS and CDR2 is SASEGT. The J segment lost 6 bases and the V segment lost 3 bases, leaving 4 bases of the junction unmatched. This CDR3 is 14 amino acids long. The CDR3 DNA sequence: TGTGCCAGCAGTGATTACAGGGGGAGTCAGCCCCAGCATTTT. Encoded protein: CASSDYRGSQPQHF.

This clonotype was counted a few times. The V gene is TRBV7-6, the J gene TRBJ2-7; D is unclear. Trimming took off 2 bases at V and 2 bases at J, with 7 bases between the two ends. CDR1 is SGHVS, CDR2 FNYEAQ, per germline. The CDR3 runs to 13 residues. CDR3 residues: CASSLSATYEQYF. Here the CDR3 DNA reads TGTGCCAGCAGCTTATCTGCCACCTACGAGCAGTACTTC.

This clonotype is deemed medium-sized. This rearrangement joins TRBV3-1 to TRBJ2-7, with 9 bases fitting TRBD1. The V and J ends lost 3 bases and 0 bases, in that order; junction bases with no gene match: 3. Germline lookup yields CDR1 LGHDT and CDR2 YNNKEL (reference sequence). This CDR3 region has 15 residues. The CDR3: CASSHEDRGSYEQYF. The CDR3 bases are TGTGCCAGCAGCCATGAGGACAGGGGCTCCTACGAGCAGTACTTC.

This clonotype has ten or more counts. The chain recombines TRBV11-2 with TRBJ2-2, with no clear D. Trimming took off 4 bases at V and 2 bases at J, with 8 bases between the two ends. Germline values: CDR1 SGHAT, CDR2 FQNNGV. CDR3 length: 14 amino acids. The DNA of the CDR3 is TGTGCCAGCAGCTCTGAGGCTAACACCGGGGAGCTGTTTTTT. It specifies CASSSEANTGELFF.

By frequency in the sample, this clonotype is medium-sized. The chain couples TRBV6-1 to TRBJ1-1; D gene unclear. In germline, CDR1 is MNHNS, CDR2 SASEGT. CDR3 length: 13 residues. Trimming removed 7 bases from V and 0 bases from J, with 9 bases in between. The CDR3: CASNGRLNTEAFF. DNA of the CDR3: TGTGCCAGCAACGGACGGCTGAACACTGAAGCTTTCTTT.